This entry concerns a single TCR beta chain. Only a few counts were recorded for this clonotype. The specificity of this receptor is unknown. No base quality values were provided; no much bigger clone lies one nucleotide off. This entry belongs to a study of blood T cells in healthy people across ages (dated by TCRdb to the mid-2010s). Context from the whole study: Template switching captured roughly one uniquely barcoded TCR beta cDNA molecule per two T cells in model experiments. The donors were divided into four age groups: young (average approximately 16 years), middle-aged (around 37), aged (about 60) and long-lived (about 80). Using the same blood draw, the study looked at two additional independent replicas of 1 million unique cDNA reads for two donors, one aged 18 to 29 and the other aged 80 or older. Donors of different ages were randomly distributed across sequencing lanes to avoid experimental bias. The study measured age-related changes in TCR beta repertoire diversity using deep sequencing normalized with unique cDNA molecular identifiers. The research as a whole found: Estimates of total diversity based on one million sequenced T cells were considered lower bounds and underestimates. As age increased, observed TCR beta diversity per million T cells dropped in a roughly linear way, and a significant reduction was already evident by age about 36. The CMV infection status of donors was not known, potentially confounding age-related changes in expanded clonotypes. Because profiling used bulk unsorted PBMCs, naive and antigen-experienced compartments could not be compared conclusively. The long-lived group showed more naive CD4+ T cells, fewer expanded clones and increased TCR diversity than the aged group, suggesting age selection. Observed TCR beta diversity correlated strongly with the percentage of naive T cells measured by flow cytometry.

Libraries came from 5' RACE. A second PCR of roughly 7 to 11 cycles was performed with a sample-barcoded 5' primer and a J-beta primer mix. Each TCR beta cDNA molecule received a unique molecular identifier from a template-switch 5' adaptor carrying 12 random nucleotides. At least 2.5 million CDR3-containing paired-end reads were obtained from each sample. The Mint cDNA synthesis kit, primed by a TRBC-specific oligonucleotide, was used to synthesize first-strand cDNA from all RNA. Following uracil-DNA glycosylase treatment, all cDNA underwent a first 18-cycle PCR with the universal primers M1SS and BC2_uni_R. As for the authors' bioinformatics: Each sample was normalized by randomly selecting 1 million high-quality reads, each carrying a distinct molecular identifier. Reads with shared molecular identifiers were discarded instead of being binned into consensus sequences. MiTCR, with a Q25 quality threshold and the strictest error-elimination algorithm, was used for CDR3 identification, clonotype clustering and error correction. A nonparametric unseen species model using Euler transformation provided a lower-bound estimate of total TCR beta diversity. In TCRdb, the public reads were trimmed at Q25 with fastp and aligned with MiXCR, with productive beta chains retained. Identical CDR3 proteins give one entry, which carries the most common genes and DNA. TCRdb, rather than the study authors, made the V and J calls. This sample holds around 2 million distinct CDR3 sequences; about two fifths were observed only once. Under 25% of the sample goes to the ten largest clones.

The germline V gene gives CDR1 as ENHRY and CDR2 as SYGVKD. V sheds 10 bases and J sheds 6 bases, leaving 15 bases between their ends. CDR3 length: 13 amino acids, cysteine to phenylalanine. Of the read, only the CDR3 DNA is kept; its 39 bases are in frame from base 1. Systemically healthy Caucasian individuals from Russia, 39 in total and aged roughly 6 to 95 years, were included as donors. Each donor gave ten milliliters of peripheral blood, drawn into EDTA-treated Vacutainer tubes. PBMCs were isolated by Ficoll-Paque density-gradient centrifugation, with at least 6 million obtained per sample. Total RNA, at least 6 micrograms per sample, was extracted from PBMCs with Trizol reagent. For every donor, flow cytometry on a PBMC aliquot measured the percentage of naive CD45RAhigh/CD27high T cells.

The material sequenced was blood. The rearrangement combines TRBV10-3 with TRBJ2-2; the D segment is perhaps TRBD1 or TRBD2, each sharing 5 matched bases. This receptor was identified in a human donor in good health. The CDR3: CATKSQGPGELFF. The DNA sequence reads TGTGCCACCAAAAGTCAGGGACCCGGGGAGCTGTTTTTT.